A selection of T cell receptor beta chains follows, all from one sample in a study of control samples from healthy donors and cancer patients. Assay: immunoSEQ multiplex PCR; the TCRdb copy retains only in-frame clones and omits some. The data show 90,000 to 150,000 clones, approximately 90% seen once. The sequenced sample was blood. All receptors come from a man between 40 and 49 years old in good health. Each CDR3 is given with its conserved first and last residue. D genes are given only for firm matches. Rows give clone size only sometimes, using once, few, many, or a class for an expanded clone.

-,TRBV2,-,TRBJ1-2,CASSEAAGTVGGYTF,TGTGCCAGCAGTGAAGCGGCAGGGACGGTAGGTGGCTACACCTTC
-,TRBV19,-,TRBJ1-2,CASSINYGYTF,TGTGCCAGTAGTATAAACTATGGCTACACCTTC
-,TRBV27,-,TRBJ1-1,CASSWSQGDTEAFF,TGTGCCAGCAGTTGGAGTCAGGGTGACACTGAAGCTTTCTTT
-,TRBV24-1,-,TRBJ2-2,CATSDLTGSAGELFF,TGTGCCACCAGTGATTTGACAGGGAGCGCCGGGGAGCTGTTTTTT
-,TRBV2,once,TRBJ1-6,CASRDGGARNSPLHF,TGTGCCAGCAGGGACGGGGGGGCGCGTAATTCACCCCTCCACTTT
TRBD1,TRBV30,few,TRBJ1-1,CAWRGQGILNTEAFF,TGTGCCTGGAGGGGACAGGGCATCCTAAACACTGAAGCTTTCTTT
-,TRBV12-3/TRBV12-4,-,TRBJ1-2,CASRLGSAGGYTF,TGTGCCAGCAGACTGGGGAGCGCCGGTGGCTACACCTTC
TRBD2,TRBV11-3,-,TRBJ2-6,CASRRGVSGANVLTF,TGTGCCAGCCGCCGGGGGGTGTCTGGGGCCAACGTCCTGACTTTC
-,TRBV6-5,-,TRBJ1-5,CAVPGTGSWNQPQHF,TGTGCCGTACCCGGGACGGGCTCTTGGAATCAGCCCCAGCATTTT
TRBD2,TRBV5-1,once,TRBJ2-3,CASSGGGGGADTQYF,TGCGCCAGCAGCGGTGGCGGGGGTGGCGCAGATACGCAGTATTTT
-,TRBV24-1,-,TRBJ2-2,CATSAAGNTGELFF,TGTGCCACCAGTGCGGCAGGGAACACCGGGGAGCTGTTTTTT
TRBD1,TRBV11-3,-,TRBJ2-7,CASSLEQTGGSYEQYF,TGTGCCAGCAGCCTAGAGCAGACAGGGGGCTCCTACGAGCAGTACTTC
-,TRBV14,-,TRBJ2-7,CASSQVRGKYEQYF,TGTGCCAGCAGCCAAGTCAGGGGAAAGTACGAGCAGTACTTC
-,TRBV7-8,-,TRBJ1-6,CASSFPGRSPLHF,TGTGCCAGCAGCTTTCCAGGACGTTCACCCCTCCACTTT
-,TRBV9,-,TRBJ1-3,CASSVGMRGSGNTIYF,TGTGCCAGCAGCGTGGGCATGAGGGGCTCTGGAAACACCATATATTTT
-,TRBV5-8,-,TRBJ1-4,CASSQGPHEKLFF,TGTGCCAGCAGCCAGGGCCCCCATGAAAAACTGTTTTTT
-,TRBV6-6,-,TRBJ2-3,CASSYSGVGTQYF,TGTGCCAGCAGTTACTCTGGGGTTGGTACGCAGTATTTT
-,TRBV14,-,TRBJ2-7,CASSQMGGHEQYF,TGTGCCAGCAGCCAGATGGGGGGCCACGAGCAGTACTTC
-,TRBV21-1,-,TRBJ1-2,CASSQVGVNYGYTF,TGTGCCAGCAGCCAGGTGGGGGTTAACTATGGCTACACCTTC
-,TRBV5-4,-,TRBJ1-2,CASSSRGLNYGYTF,TGTGCCAGCAGCTCCCGGGGCCTTAACTATGGCTACACCTTC
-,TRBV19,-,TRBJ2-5,CASSSGETQYF,TGTGCCAGTAGTTCTGGGGAGACCCAGTACTTC
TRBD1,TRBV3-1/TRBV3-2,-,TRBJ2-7,CASSHPSTGLYEQYF,TGTGCCAGCAGCCATCCCTCGACAGGGCTCTACGAGCAGTACTTC
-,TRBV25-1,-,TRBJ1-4,CASSKQATNEKLFF,TGTGCCAGCAGTAAACAAGCAACTAATGAAAAACTGTTTTTT
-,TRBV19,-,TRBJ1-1,CASSRDIRNTEAFF,TGTGCCAGTAGTAGGGACATCCGGAACACTGAAGCTTTCTTT
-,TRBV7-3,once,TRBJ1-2,CASSSGDGAYGYTF,TGTGCCAGCAGTTCTGGAGACGGGGCCTATGGCTACACCTTC
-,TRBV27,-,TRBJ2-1,CASSTIGGSYNEQFF,TGTGCCAGCAGTACCATCGGGGGCTCCTACAATGAGCAGTTCTTC
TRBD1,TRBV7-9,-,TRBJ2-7,CASSLLRTGRTDEQYF,TGTGCCAGCAGCTTACTTCGGACAGGACGGACGGACGAGCAGTACTTC
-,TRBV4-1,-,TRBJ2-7,CASSHVTGKYEQYF,TGCGCCAGCAGCCACGTTACAGGGAAGTACGAGCAGTACTTC
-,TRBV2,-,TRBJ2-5,CASSEELRMGTQYF,TGTGCCAGCAGTGAAGAACTGCGGATGGGGACCCAGTACTTC
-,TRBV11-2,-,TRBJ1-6,CASSFLLEQGASPLHF,TGTGCCAGCAGCTTCCTCCTTGAGCAGGGAGCTTCACCCCTCCACTTT
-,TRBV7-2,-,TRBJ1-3,CASSLVFLSGNTIYF,TGTGCCAGCAGCTTAGTTTTTCTCTCTGGAAACACCATATATTTT
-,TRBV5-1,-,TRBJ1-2,CASSLAGGSQLGYTF,TGCGCCAGCAGCTTGGCCGGTGGGTCCCAGCTCGGCTACACCTTC
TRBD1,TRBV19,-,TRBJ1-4,CASSMTGIATNEKLFF,TGTGCCAGTAGTATGACAGGGATTGCAACTAATGAAAAACTGTTTTTT
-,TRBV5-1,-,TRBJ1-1,CASSLDQVNNEAFF,TGCGCCAGCAGCTTGGATCAGGTGAACAATGAAGCTTTCTTT
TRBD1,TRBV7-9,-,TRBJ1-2,CASSRQGAFGYTF,TGTGCCAGCAGTCGACAGGGGGCGTTTGGCTACACCTTC
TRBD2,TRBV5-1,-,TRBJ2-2,CASSREGGNTGELFF,TGCGCCAGCAGCCGGGAGGGAGGGAACACCGGGGAGCTGTTTTTT
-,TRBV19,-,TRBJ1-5,CASSHPGNQPQHF,TGTGCCAGTAGTCACCCGGGGAATCAGCCCCAGCATTTT
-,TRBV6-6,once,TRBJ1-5,CASSTVHNQPQHF,TGTGCCAGCAGTACCGTGCATAATCAGCCCCAGCATTTT
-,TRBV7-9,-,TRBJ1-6,CASSSSSLSSYNSPLHF,TGTGCCAGCAGCTCCTCCTCCCTGAGCTCCTATAATTCACCCCTCCACTTT
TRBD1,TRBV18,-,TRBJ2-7,CASSLTPGTGLVEQYF,TGTGCCAGCTCCCTTACCCCCGGGACAGGGTTGGTCGAGCAGTACTTC
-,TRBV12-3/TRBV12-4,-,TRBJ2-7,CASSSGSYEQYF,TGTGCCAGCAGTTCCGGGAGCTACGAGCAGTACTTC
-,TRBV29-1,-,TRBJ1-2,CSVGGQTSLGYTF,TGCAGCGTTGGTGGACAAACCTCCCTAGGCTACACCTTC
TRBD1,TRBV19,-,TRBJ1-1,CASSIRGQGLMNTEAFF,TGTGCCAGTAGTATTCGTGGACAGGGGCTAATGAACACTGAAGCTTTCTTT
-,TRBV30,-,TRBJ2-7,CAWSPGQSYEQYF,TGTGCCTGGAGTCCCGGACAAAGCTACGAGCAGTACTTC
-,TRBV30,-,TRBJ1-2,CAWSADRSFYGYTF,TGTGCCTGGAGTGCCGACCGCTCTTTCTATGGCTACACCTTC
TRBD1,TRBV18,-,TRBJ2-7,CASSPIDRGLSGEQYF,TGTGCCAGCTCACCGATCGACAGGGGGCTTTCGGGGGAGCAGTACTTC
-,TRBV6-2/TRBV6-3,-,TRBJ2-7,CASSYNALSSYEQYF,TGTGCCAGCAGTTATAATGCCCTAAGCTCCTACGAGCAGTACTTC
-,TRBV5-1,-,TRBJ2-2,CASSLDRVDTGELFF,TGCGCCAGCAGCTTGGACAGGGTCGACACCGGGGAGCTGTTTTTT
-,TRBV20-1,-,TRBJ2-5,CSARDQETQYF,TGCAGTGCTAGGGACCAAGAGACCCAGTACTTC
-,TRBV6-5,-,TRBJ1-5,CASSSGWEQPQHF,TGTGCCAGCAGTTCAGGGTGGGAACAGCCCCAGCATTTT
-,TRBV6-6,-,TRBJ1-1,CASAGMGGRGAGEAFF,TGTGCCAGCGCGGGGATGGGGGGAAGAGGGGCCGGTGAAGCTTTCTTT
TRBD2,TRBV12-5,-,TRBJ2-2,CASGLDGQGASGGELFF,TGTGCTAGTGGTTTGGATGGCCAGGGAGCTAGCGGGGGGGAGCTGTTTTTT
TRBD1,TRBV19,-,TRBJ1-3,CASQDRGKGNIIYF,TGTGCCAGCCAAGACAGGGGAAAAGGAAACATCATATATTTT
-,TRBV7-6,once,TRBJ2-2,CASSINVGGGTGELFF,TGTGCCAGCAGCATTAACGTGGGGGGCGGGACCGGGGAGCTGTTTTTT
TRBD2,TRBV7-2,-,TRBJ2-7,CASSLGASGAYNYEQYF,TGTGCCAGCAGCTTAGGGGCTAGCGGGGCCTACAATTACGAGCAGTACTTC